This is a list of T cell receptor beta chains from one sample in a study of T cells in localized non-small cell lung cancer. The protocol was immunoSEQ multiplex PCR, while the TCRdb copy is restricted to in-frame clones and leaves out a portion. The sample shows approximately 43,000 clones, almost 90% of them seen only once. The starting material was peripheral blood, obtained before any cancer treatment. The receptor source for this set is a female donor of 60 years or more with stage I squamous cell lung carcinoma. Both conserved end residues are part of each CDR3. Each record gives: V gene, clone size, J gene, D gene, CDR3 DNA, CDR3 protein. A D gene is named only where the DNA matches it firmly. Clone size is not always given. Where it is, it says once, few, many or a class for expanded clones.

V: TRBV30
size: NA
J: TRBJ2-3
D: TRBD2
DNA: TGTGCCTGGAAATCGGGACTAGCGGGAGTAGATACGCAGTATTTT
CDR3: CAWKSGLAGVDTQYF

V: TRBV18
size: NA
J: TRBJ2-5
D: NA
DNA: TGTGCCAGCTCACCACCGGGCACGTCCGGGGAGACCCAGTACTTC
CDR3: CASSPPGTSGETQYF

V: TRBV19
size: NA
J: TRBJ2-1
D: TRBD2
DNA: TGTGCCAGTAGTACCGGGACTACCGACATGGTGCAGTTCTTC
CDR3: CASSTGTTDMVQFF

V: TRBV11-2
size: NA
J: TRBJ2-1
D: NA
DNA: TGTGCCAGCAGCTTAACCGGGAGACAGGAGCAGTTCTTC
CDR3: CASSLTGRQEQFF

V: TRBV5-6
size: NA
J: TRBJ1-3
D: NA
DNA: TGTGCCAGCAGCTCCCGAGGGGACGCAATAGACACCACATATTTT
CDR3: CASSSRGDAIDTTYF

V: TRBV7-8
size: NA
J: TRBJ1-2
D: NA
DNA: TGTGCCAGCAGCCCCATCGGGACATCCGATGGCTACACCTTC
CDR3: CASSPIGTSDGYTF

V: TRBV5-4
size: once
J: TRBJ2-1
D: NA
DNA: TGTGCCAGCAGCTTCCGTGGCGCCCATGAGCAGTTCTTC
CDR3: CASSFRGAHEQFF

V: TRBV6-5
size: NA
J: TRBJ2-3
D: NA
DNA: TGTGCCAGCAGTTTACGGGCGGGACACACAGATACGCAGTATTTT
CDR3: CASSLRAGHTDTQYF

V: TRBV2
size: NA
J: TRBJ2-1
D: TRBD2
DNA: TGTGCCAGCAGAGGACTAGCGGGAGGGCCGAATTACAATGAGCAGTTCTTC
CDR3: CASRGLAGGPNYNEQFF

V: TRBV7-2
size: NA
J: TRBJ1-3
D: NA
DNA: TGTGCCAGCAGCTCCGGGACTGGGGACTCTGGAAACACCATATATTTT
CDR3: CASSSGTGDSGNTIYF

V: TRBV7-8
size: NA
J: TRBJ2-7
D: TRBD1
DNA: TGTGCCAGCAGCTTAGGGACAGGGGGCTTATTATCTTACGAGCAGTACTTC
CDR3: CASSLGTGGLLSYEQYF

V: TRBV15
size: NA
J: TRBJ2-3
D: NA
DNA: TGTGCCACCAGCATGTTCAGGGTCCGGCGGGACGGCACAGATACGCAGTATTTT
CDR3: CATSMFRVRRDGTDTQYF

V: TRBV19
size: once
J: TRBJ1-2
D: NA
DNA: TGTGCCAGTAGTCCGATACACAAACAGAACTATGGCTACACCTTC
CDR3: CASSPIHKQNYGYTF

V: TRBV7-9
size: once
J: TRBJ2-5
D: TRBD2
DNA: TGTGCCAGCAGCTTAGTGCGGGAGAGGCAGACCCAGTACTTC
CDR3: CASSLVRERQTQYF

V: TRBV19
size: NA
J: TRBJ1-1
D: NA
DNA: TGTGCCAGTAGCCTTAGACAGACTGAAGCTTTCTTT
CDR3: CASSLRQTEAFF

V: TRBV7-2
size: NA
J: TRBJ2-1
D: NA
DNA: TGTGCCAGCAGCTTATGGAGCGGGAATGAGCAGTTCTTC
CDR3: CASSLWSGNEQFF

V: TRBV10-2
size: few
J: TRBJ2-5
D: NA
DNA: TGCGCCAGCAGCTATCTAGGGGAGACCCAGTACTTC
CDR3: CASSYLGETQYF

V: TRBV18
size: NA
J: TRBJ1-5
D: NA
DNA: TGTGCCAGCTCACCCGTGGAGGGGGGGCAGCCCCAGCATTTT
CDR3: CASSPVEGGQPQHF

V: TRBV7-3
size: once
J: TRBJ2-1
D: TRBD1
DNA: TGTGCCAGCAGCTCCGACCCGACAGGGAACAATGAGCAGTTCTTC
CDR3: CASSSDPTGNNEQFF

V: TRBV5-1
size: NA
J: TRBJ1-2
D: TRBD1
DNA: TGCGCCAGCAGCTTTCAGGGGGCGGATTATGGCTACACCTTC
CDR3: CASSFQGADYGYTF

V: TRBV7-8
size: once
J: TRBJ2-5
D: TRBD2
DNA: TGTGCCAGCAGCTTTTCGGGACTAGCGGGAGTGGAGACCCAGTACTTC
CDR3: CASSFSGLAGVETQYF

V: TRBV19
size: NA
J: TRBJ2-4
D: TRBD1
DNA: TGTGCCAGTAGTATAGGCACCGACAGGGGACTAGCCAAAAACATTCAGTACTTC
CDR3: CASSIGTDRGLAKNIQYF

V: TRBV5-1
size: NA
J: TRBJ2-1
D: TRBD2
DNA: TGCGCCAGCAGGCTAGCGGATAGCTCCTACAATGAGCAGTTCTTC
CDR3: CASRLADSSYNEQFF

V: TRBV5-1
size: NA
J: TRBJ2-1
D: TRBD1
DNA: TGCGCCAGCAGCTCCCAGGGACAGATAAATGAGCAGTTCTTC
CDR3: CASSSQGQINEQFF

V: TRBV6-1
size: NA
J: TRBJ2-2
D: NA
DNA: TGTGCCAGCAGTTTACGGACCGGGGAGCTGTTTTTT
CDR3: CASSLRTGELFF

V: TRBV5-1
size: NA
J: TRBJ2-7
D: NA
DNA: TGCGCCAGCAGCTTGGATACCTACGAGCAGTACTTC
CDR3: CASSLDTYEQYF

V: TRBV29-1
size: NA
J: TRBJ1-2
D: TRBD1
DNA: TGCAGCGCCGACAGGGTCGGGGGCTACACCTTC
CDR3: CSADRVGGYTF

V: TRBV29-1
size: NA
J: TRBJ2-5
D: TRBD1
DNA: TGCAGCGTTGATTCCGGCAGGGGGGAGACCCAGTACTTC
CDR3: CSVDSGRGETQYF

V: TRBV7-2
size: NA
J: TRBJ1-4
D: NA
DNA: TGTGCCAGCAGCTCCCCAGCGGGGGGGGGTGAAAAACTGTTTTTT
CDR3: CASSSPAGGGEKLFF

V: TRBV5-1
size: NA
J: TRBJ1-3
D: NA
DNA: TGCGCCAGCAGCTCAGAGGGGGTGGGAAGCACCATATATTTT
CDR3: CASSSEGVGSTIYF

V: TRBV7-3
size: NA
J: TRBJ2-2
D: NA
DNA: TGTGCCAGCAGTACAAGAGCGGTGAACACCGGGGAGCTGTTTTTT
CDR3: CASSTRAVNTGELFF

V: TRBV2
size: NA
J: TRBJ2-7
D: TRBD2
DNA: TGTGCCAGCAGTGTCGGGCGGGAGGGCTCCTACGAGCAGTACTTC
CDR3: CASSVGREGSYEQYF

V: TRBV7-9
size: NA
J: TRBJ1-2
D: NA
DNA: TGTGCCAGCAGCGAACAGGGTTTTAACTATGGCTACACCTTC
CDR3: CASSEQGFNYGYTF

V: TRBV5-8
size: once
J: TRBJ2-3
D: NA
DNA: TGTGCCAGCAGACCAGTCCGGGACCCTTTTACAGATACGCAGTATTTT
CDR3: CASRPVRDPFTDTQYF

V: TRBV7-3
size: NA
J: TRBJ2-3
D: TRBD2
DNA: TGTGCCAGCAGCTTACTAGCGGGAGTGAAAGATACGCAGTATTTT
CDR3: CASSLLAGVKDTQYF

V: TRBV6-1
size: NA
J: TRBJ1-4
D: TRBD1
DNA: TGTGCCAGCAGTGAAGCGGGGACAGTTGAAAAACTGTTTTTT
CDR3: CASSEAGTVEKLFF

V: TRBV13
size: NA
J: TRBJ1-4
D: NA
DNA: TGTGCCAGCAGCTTACGGACCAATAATGAAAAACTGTTTTTT
CDR3: CASSLRTNNEKLFF

V: TRBV18
size: NA
J: TRBJ2-7
D: NA
DNA: TGTGCCAGCTCACCCGAGGTGATGGTAGGGGCTAACTCCTACGAGCAGTACTTC
CDR3: CASSPEVMVGANSYEQYF

V: TRBV5-6
size: once
J: TRBJ2-3
D: NA
DNA: TGTGCCAGCAGCCCGTTCGGGCTGAACACAGATACGCAGTATTTT
CDR3: CASSPFGLNTDTQYF

V: TRBV10-3
size: NA
J: TRBJ2-7
D: TRBD2
DNA: TGTGCCATCAAGCCTAGCGGGAGCGACGAGCAGTACTTC
CDR3: CAIKPSGSDEQYF

V: TRBV10-3
size: once
J: TRBJ1-2
D: NA
DNA: TGTGCCATCAGAGGGGGGGGCCCTCGACGGGCCTATGGCTACACCTTC
CDR3: CAIRGGGPRRAYGYTF

V: TRBV7-9
size: NA
J: TRBJ2-7
D: TRBD2
DNA: TGTGCCAGCAGCCCCGGACTAGCGGGAGCGTGGACCTACGAGCAGTACTTC
CDR3: CASSPGLAGAWTYEQYF

V: TRBV2
size: NA
J: TRBJ2-3
D: TRBD1
DNA: TGTGCCAGCAGCAGGGAAGTTACAGGGGCGGATACGCAGTATTTT
CDR3: CASSREVTGADTQYF

V: TRBV7-2
size: once
J: TRBJ2-1
D: TRBD2
DNA: TGTGCCAGCAGCTTAGTTGTAGCGGGAAGGGGTGAGCAGTTCTTC
CDR3: CASSLVVAGRGEQFF

V: TRBV2
size: NA
J: TRBJ1-5
D: NA
DNA: TGTGCCAGCAGACCCCAGGGTAGCGGGGGGCTGGGTCAGCCCCAGCATTTT
CDR3: CASRPQGSGGLGQPQHF

V: TRBV12-2
size: NA
J: TRBJ1-5
D: NA
DNA: TGTGCAAGTCGCTTAAAACTCCCGTGGGGACAGCCCCAGCATTTT
CDR3: CASRLKLPWGQPQHF

V: TRBV19
size: NA
J: TRBJ2-2
D: NA
DNA: TGTGCCAGTAGTATAGGGTCCTACACCGGGGAGCTGTTTTTT
CDR3: CASSIGSYTGELFF

V: TRBV18
size: NA
J: TRBJ1-5
D: NA
DNA: TGTGCCAGCTCACCAGAGACAGGCAATCAGCCCCAGCATTTT
CDR3: CASSPETGNQPQHF

V: TRBV4-1
size: NA
J: TRBJ1-1
D: TRBD1
DNA: TGCGCCAGCAGCCAAGAGGGACAGGGGTGGTGGAACACTGAAGCTTTCTTT
CDR3: CASSQEGQGWWNTEAFF

V: TRBV7-3
size: NA
J: TRBJ2-3
D: TRBD2
DNA: TGTGCCAGCAGCTTTGGGCCGGGACTAGCGGGAGGGCCCTACACAGATACGCAGTATTTT
CDR3: CASSFGPGLAGGPYTDTQYF

V: TRBV10-3
size: NA
J: TRBJ2-3
D: NA
DNA: TGTGCCATCACACCGACAGGACCCAAATCCACAGATACGCAGTATTTT
CDR3: CAITPTGPKSTDTQYF

V: TRBV5-4
size: NA
J: TRBJ1-1
D: NA
DNA: TGTGCCAGCAGCTTGAACACTGAAGCTTTCTTT
CDR3: CASSLNTEAFF